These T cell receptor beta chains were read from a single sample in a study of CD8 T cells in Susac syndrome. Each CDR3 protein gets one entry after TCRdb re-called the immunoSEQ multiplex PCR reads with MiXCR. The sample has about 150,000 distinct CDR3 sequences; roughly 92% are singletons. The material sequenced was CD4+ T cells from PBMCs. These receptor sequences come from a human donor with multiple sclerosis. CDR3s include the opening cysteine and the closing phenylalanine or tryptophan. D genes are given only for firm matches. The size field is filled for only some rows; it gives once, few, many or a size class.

cdr3_nt: TGTGCCAGCGTGAAGGGCACTGAAGTTTTCTTT
cdr3_aa: CASVKGTEVFF
clone_size: -
j_call: TRBJ1-1
d_call: -
v_call: TRBV2

cdr3_nt: TGTGCCATTGGCCGGGAGAGCCACGAGCAGTACTTC
cdr3_aa: CAIGRESHEQYF
clone_size: -
j_call: TRBJ2-7
d_call: -
v_call: TRBV10-3

cdr3_nt: TGCAGCGTTGTTGGGACCTCTATGAACACTGAAGCTTTCTTT
cdr3_aa: CSVVGTSMNTEAFF
clone_size: -
j_call: TRBJ1-1
d_call: -
v_call: TRBV29-1

cdr3_nt: TGTGCCAGCAGCCCGTGTCCCGTCTACGAGCAGTACTTC
cdr3_aa: CASSPCPVYEQYF
clone_size: -
j_call: TRBJ2-7
d_call: -
v_call: TRBV3-1

cdr3_nt: TGTGCCAGCAGCTTAGGTGTCGGGGCTTTCTTT
cdr3_aa: CASSLGVGAFF
clone_size: -
j_call: TRBJ1-1
d_call: -
v_call: TRBV11-2

cdr3_nt: TGTGCCAGCAGCCCTTGGCAGGGCCCCTACGAGCAGTACTTC
cdr3_aa: CASSPWQGPYEQYF
clone_size: -
j_call: TRBJ2-7
d_call: -
v_call: TRBV3-1

cdr3_nt: TGTGCCAGCAGTGAAGCGAGCAGGGCCACTGAAGCTTTCTTT
cdr3_aa: CASSEASRATEAFF
clone_size: once
j_call: TRBJ1-1
d_call: -
v_call: TRBV2

cdr3_nt: TGTGCCAGCAGCTTAGAAGTTAGCCGCACAGATACGCAGTATTTT
cdr3_aa: CASSLEVSRTDTQYF
clone_size: -
j_call: TRBJ2-3
d_call: -
v_call: TRBV7-9

cdr3_nt: TGTGCCAGCTCCCCCGGGGATAGTACTGAAGCTTTCTTT
cdr3_aa: CASSPGDSTEAFF
clone_size: -
j_call: TRBJ1-1
d_call: -
v_call: TRBV7-3

cdr3_nt: TGTGCCAGCTCACCGGGGGATCCCTACGAGCAGTACTTC
cdr3_aa: CASSPGDPYEQYF
clone_size: once
j_call: TRBJ2-7
d_call: -
v_call: TRBV18

cdr3_nt: TGTGCCAGCAGTTACACAGGGGAGGCCTATGGCTACACCTTC
cdr3_aa: CASSYTGEAYGYTF
clone_size: -
j_call: TRBJ1-2
d_call: TRBD1
v_call: TRBV6-5

cdr3_nt: TGTGCCAGCACCGGGACCGGGGATTGGCAGCCCCAGCATTTT
cdr3_aa: CASTGTGDWQPQHF
clone_size: -
j_call: TRBJ1-5
d_call: -
v_call: TRBV25-1

cdr3_nt: TGTGCCAGCAGAGGTACAGGGTTGGCTGAAGCTTTCTTT
cdr3_aa: CASRGTGLAEAFF
clone_size: -
j_call: TRBJ1-1
d_call: -
v_call: TRBV2

cdr3_nt: TGTGCCAGCAGTGGGACAGGGGATGAGCAGTTCTTC
cdr3_aa: CASSGTGDEQFF
clone_size: -
j_call: TRBJ2-1
d_call: TRBD1
v_call: TRBV25-1

cdr3_nt: TGTGCCAGCAGTTACGGTAGGCCGCCGATCCTCACTGAAGCTTTCTTT
cdr3_aa: CASSYGRPPILTEAFF
clone_size: -
j_call: TRBJ1-1
d_call: -
v_call: TRBV6-5

cdr3_nt: TGTGCCTGGAGTGGAGGGGGGACCTCCTACGAGCAGTACTTC
cdr3_aa: CAWSGGGTSYEQYF
clone_size: -
j_call: TRBJ2-7
d_call: -
v_call: TRBV30

cdr3_nt: TGTGCCAGCAGCCCGACAGATTATTACACAGATACGCAGTATTTT
cdr3_aa: CASSPTDYYTDTQYF
clone_size: -
j_call: TRBJ2-3
d_call: -
v_call: TRBV5-6

cdr3_nt: TGTGCCAGCAGTTTGGGGAGGGCTGGCGAGCAGTACTTC
cdr3_aa: CASSLGRAGEQYF
clone_size: -
j_call: TRBJ2-7
d_call: TRBD2
v_call: TRBV12-3/TRBV12-4

cdr3_nt: TGTGCCAGCAACGATGGGGACAGGGGATACACTGAAGCTTTCTTT
cdr3_aa: CASNDGDRGYTEAFF
clone_size: -
j_call: TRBJ1-1
d_call: TRBD1
v_call: TRBV2

cdr3_nt: TGTGCCAGCAGATCCGGGACAGCTACCTCCTATGGCTACACCTTC
cdr3_aa: CASRSGTATSYGYTF
clone_size: -
j_call: TRBJ1-2
d_call: TRBD1
v_call: TRBV28

cdr3_nt: TGTGCCAGTAGCGGGACAGGGATCACCGGGGAGCTGTTTTTT
cdr3_aa: CASSGTGITGELFF
clone_size: -
j_call: TRBJ2-2
d_call: TRBD1
v_call: TRBV19

cdr3_nt: TGCGCCAGCAGCCAAATTATTGGACTTAGCAATCAGCCCCAGCATTTT
cdr3_aa: CASSQIIGLSNQPQHF
clone_size: -
j_call: TRBJ1-5
d_call: -
v_call: TRBV4-1

cdr3_nt: TGTGCCAGCAGAAACTCCGGGGCGGGAAACACTGAAGCTTTCTTT
cdr3_aa: CASRNSGAGNTEAFF
clone_size: -
j_call: TRBJ1-1
d_call: -
v_call: TRBV25-1

cdr3_nt: TGTGCCAGCAGTTACTGGCGAGGTCAGCCCCAGCATTTT
cdr3_aa: CASSYWRGQPQHF
clone_size: few
j_call: TRBJ1-5
d_call: -
v_call: TRBV6-6

cdr3_nt: TGTGCCAGCAGCCAACGGCGGGCAGGGGGCTCAGAGACCCAGTACTTC
cdr3_aa: CASSQRRAGGSETQYF
clone_size: -
j_call: TRBJ2-5
d_call: TRBD1
v_call: TRBV28

cdr3_nt: TGTGCCAGCAGTGTTTCGACTATTTACGAGCAGTACTTC
cdr3_aa: CASSVSTIYEQYF
clone_size: few
j_call: TRBJ2-7
d_call: -
v_call: TRBV2

cdr3_nt: TGTGCCACCAGCACCGGACAGAACTATGGCTACACCTTC
cdr3_aa: CATSTGQNYGYTF
clone_size: -
j_call: TRBJ1-2
d_call: -
v_call: TRBV15

cdr3_nt: TGCAGTGCTAGATCAACACAGGCCAACTATGGCTACACCTTC
cdr3_aa: CSARSTQANYGYTF
clone_size: -
j_call: TRBJ1-2
d_call: -
v_call: TRBV20-1

cdr3_nt: TGTGCCAGTAGTATAGGGGTTCAGGTGAACACTGAAGCTTTCTTT
cdr3_aa: CASSIGVQVNTEAFF
clone_size: once
j_call: TRBJ1-1
d_call: -
v_call: TRBV19

cdr3_nt: TGTGCCGCCTCCCGGGAGGGCCGAAGGACTGAGCAGTTCTTC
cdr3_aa: CAASREGRRTEQFF
clone_size: -
j_call: TRBJ2-1
d_call: TRBD2
v_call: TRBV2

cdr3_nt: TGCAGTGCTCAGAGGTCTGGGCGAGGTGAAAAACTGTTTTTT
cdr3_aa: CSAQRSGRGEKLFF
clone_size: -
j_call: TRBJ1-4
d_call: -
v_call: TRBV20-1

cdr3_nt: TGTGCCAGCAGCCAGACCGGGAGTTCGGGAGAGACCCAGTACTTC
cdr3_aa: CASSQTGSSGETQYF
clone_size: -
j_call: TRBJ2-5
d_call: -
v_call: TRBV3-1

cdr3_nt: TGTGCCAGCAGTACGGCAGGGGAAGCTTTCTTT
cdr3_aa: CASSTAGEAFF
clone_size: -
j_call: TRBJ1-1
d_call: -
v_call: TRBV2

cdr3_nt: TGTGCCATCAGTGGGCTCACTGAAGCTTTCTTT
cdr3_aa: CAISGLTEAFF
clone_size: -
j_call: TRBJ1-1
d_call: -
v_call: TRBV10-3

cdr3_nt: TGTGCCAGCAGCTTATTGGCGGGTGGAAACACCATATATTTT
cdr3_aa: CASSLLAGGNTIYF
clone_size: -
j_call: TRBJ1-3
d_call: -
v_call: TRBV7-9

cdr3_nt: TGCAGCGTAGACACTAGCGGGGTCACAGATACGCAGTATTTT
cdr3_aa: CSVDTSGVTDTQYF
clone_size: -
j_call: TRBJ2-3
d_call: TRBD2
v_call: TRBV29-1

cdr3_nt: TGTGCCACCAGTGCAGGTGCTACTAGCACAGATACGCAGTATTTT
cdr3_aa: CATSAGATSTDTQYF
clone_size: -
j_call: TRBJ2-3
d_call: -
v_call: TRBV24-1

cdr3_nt: TGTGCCAGCAGTTTGGTGGCCTACGAGCAGTACTTC
cdr3_aa: CASSLVAYEQYF
clone_size: once
j_call: TRBJ2-7
d_call: -
v_call: TRBV12-3/TRBV12-4

cdr3_nt: TGTGCCATCAGCCCAGGGGGGAACATTCAGTACTTC
cdr3_aa: CAISPGGNIQYF
clone_size: -
j_call: TRBJ2-4
d_call: -
v_call: TRBV10-3

cdr3_nt: TGCAGCGTTCGAGGAGATAGCGGGACCGAGACCCAGTACTTC
cdr3_aa: CSVRGDSGTETQYF
clone_size: -
j_call: TRBJ2-5
d_call: TRBD2
v_call: TRBV29-1

cdr3_nt: TGCAGCGTTGAATTTCAGGGCAAGAGCTCCTACGAGCAGTACTTC
cdr3_aa: CSVEFQGKSSYEQYF
clone_size: -
j_call: TRBJ2-7
d_call: -
v_call: TRBV29-1

cdr3_nt: TGCGCCAGCAGCTTACAGCTGACAGACGAGCAGTACTTC
cdr3_aa: CASSLQLTDEQYF
clone_size: -
j_call: TRBJ2-7
d_call: -
v_call: TRBV5-1

cdr3_nt: TGTGCCATCAGAGAGGGAGATTCCGGATACGAGCAGTACTTC
cdr3_aa: CAIREGDSGYEQYF
clone_size: -
j_call: TRBJ2-7
d_call: -
v_call: TRBV10-3

cdr3_nt: TGTGCCAGCAGCTTCCGACAGGGCTTGGATGGCTACACCTTC
cdr3_aa: CASSFRQGLDGYTF
clone_size: -
j_call: TRBJ1-2
d_call: TRBD1
v_call: TRBV7-2

cdr3_nt: TGTGCCAGCAGCCCTGACAGCACTAATGAAAAACTGTTTTTT
cdr3_aa: CASSPDSTNEKLFF
clone_size: -
j_call: TRBJ1-4
d_call: -
v_call: TRBV2

cdr3_nt: TGCGCCAGCAGCCAAGGTCGCGGGGGGTACAATGAGCAGTTCTTC
cdr3_aa: CASSQGRGGYNEQFF
clone_size: -
j_call: TRBJ2-1
d_call: TRBD2
v_call: TRBV4-1

cdr3_nt: TGTGCCAGCAGTTCTGGGACACCTGACATTCAGTACTTC
cdr3_aa: CASSSGTPDIQYF
clone_size: -
j_call: TRBJ2-4
d_call: -
v_call: TRBV12-3/TRBV12-4

cdr3_nt: TGTGCCAGCAGGAGACAGGGGAGCTCCTACGAGCAGTACTTC
cdr3_aa: CASRRQGSSYEQYF
clone_size: -
j_call: TRBJ2-7
d_call: TRBD1
v_call: TRBV12-3/TRBV12-4

cdr3_nt: TGTGCCAGCAATGGACGGGTCAGCAATCAGCCCCAGCATTTT
cdr3_aa: CASNGRVSNQPQHF
clone_size: -
j_call: TRBJ1-5
d_call: -
v_call: TRBV2

cdr3_nt: TGCGCCAGCAGCGTCCTAGGGCAGGAGACCCAGTACTTC
cdr3_aa: CASSVLGQETQYF
clone_size: -
j_call: TRBJ2-5
d_call: -
v_call: TRBV5-1

cdr3_nt: TGTGCCATCAGTGAGACAGGGGGACCCGGGGAGCTGTTTTTT
cdr3_aa: CAISETGGPGELFF
clone_size: -
j_call: TRBJ2-2
d_call: TRBD1
v_call: TRBV10-3

cdr3_nt: TGCAGTGCGATCCGGTGGAGAGAATATGCCACCGACGAGCAGTACTTC
cdr3_aa: CSAIRWREYATDEQYF
clone_size: -
j_call: TRBJ2-7
d_call: -
v_call: TRBV20-1

cdr3_nt: TGCAGTGCTCCACTTAGTGGGAGACCAAACGAGCAGTACTTC
cdr3_aa: CSAPLSGRPNEQYF
clone_size: -
j_call: TRBJ2-7
d_call: -
v_call: TRBV20-1

cdr3_nt: TGTGCCTGGAGTGGAACAGCTATGATCCAGCCCCAGCATTTT
cdr3_aa: CAWSGTAMIQPQHF
clone_size: -
j_call: TRBJ1-5
d_call: -
v_call: TRBV30

cdr3_nt: TGTGCCAGCAGAGGACTTTTGGGGAGGCCCTACGAGCAGTACTTC
cdr3_aa: CASRGLLGRPYEQYF
clone_size: -
j_call: TRBJ2-7
d_call: -
v_call: TRBV11-2

cdr3_nt: TGTGCCTGGAGTGTACCAGGGGCGAATCAGCCCCAGCATTTT
cdr3_aa: CAWSVPGANQPQHF
clone_size: -
j_call: TRBJ1-5
d_call: -
v_call: TRBV30

cdr3_nt: TGCAGCGCCGGAGGGACAGGCTCTGGAAACACCATATATTTT
cdr3_aa: CSAGGTGSGNTIYF
clone_size: -
j_call: TRBJ1-3
d_call: TRBD1
v_call: TRBV29-1

cdr3_nt: TGTGCCAGCAGTTTCAGCGGGGGGAGGGCTGAGCAGTTCTTC
cdr3_aa: CASSFSGGRAEQFF
clone_size: once
j_call: TRBJ2-1
d_call: TRBD2
v_call: TRBV6-5

cdr3_nt: TGTGCCAGCAGCCCCGGGTTTGGACAGGGGCGCAATCAGCCCCAGCATTTT
cdr3_aa: CASSPGFGQGRNQPQHF
clone_size: -
j_call: TRBJ1-5
d_call: TRBD1
v_call: TRBV6-1

cdr3_nt: TGTGCCAGCAGTAGACAGAACCTGAACTATGGCTACACCTTC
cdr3_aa: CASSRQNLNYGYTF
clone_size: -
j_call: TRBJ1-2
d_call: -
v_call: TRBV2